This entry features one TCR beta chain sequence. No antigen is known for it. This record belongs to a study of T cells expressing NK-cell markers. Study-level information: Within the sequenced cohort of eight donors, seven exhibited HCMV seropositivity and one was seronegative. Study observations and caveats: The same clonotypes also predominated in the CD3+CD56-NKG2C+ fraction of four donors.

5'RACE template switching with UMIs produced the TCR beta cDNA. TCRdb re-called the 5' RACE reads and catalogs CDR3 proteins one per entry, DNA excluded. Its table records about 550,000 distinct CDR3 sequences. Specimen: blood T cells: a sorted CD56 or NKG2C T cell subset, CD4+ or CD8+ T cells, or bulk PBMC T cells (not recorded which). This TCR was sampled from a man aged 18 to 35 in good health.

The chain's CDR3 is CSVDWSGETQYF. The rearrangement links TRBV29-1 to TRBJ2-5. CDR1 is SQVTM and CDR2 is ANQGSEA in the germline V gene. This CDR3 has 12 amino acids.